The text below deals with one TCR beta chain. Its antigen is not known. Sequenced by immunoSEQ multiplex PCR; TCRdb stores in-frame clones only, minus some. The sample has more than 2 million clones; around 95% are singletons. The record originates from a study of shared clonotypes between healthy human individuals. Points from the study as a whole: Naive subsets, compared against memory subsets, generally had larger estimated richness values.

V lost 8 bases and J 0 bases, leaving 5 bases between the germline ends. The V gene's germline CDR1 is MNHEY and CDR2 SVGAGI. The CDR3 runs to 13 residues. Sequenced input: naive CD4+ T cells sorted from blood. Subset defined: CD45RA+ positively selected. The chain joins TRBV6-5 to TRBJ1-6; D gene unclear. This receptor was taken from a man younger than 35 in good health. The CDR3 sequence is CASYYSYNSPLHF. DNA for the CDR3: TGTGCCAGCTACTACTCCTATAATTCACCCCTCCACTTT.